This T cell receptor beta chain was sequenced in a study of CD8+ T cells in alopecia areata. The study, taken as a whole, reports: The study found higher clonality in lesional than normal scalp, especially in alopecia totalis/universalis.

This CDR3 comprises 15 residues. The germline V gene encodes CDR1 GTSNPN and CDR2 SVGIG (reference sequence). V gave up 3 bases and J gave up 0 bases, with 11 bases separating them. The sample's treatment: oral pan-JAK inhibitor, 5-10 mg twice daily. From alopecia areata patients, lesional scalp punch biopsies and peripheral blood were collected. This clone was found once. The target antigen is unknown. Extraction and reverse transcription of RNA yielded cDNA as the sequencing template. Sequenced by immunoSEQ multiplex PCR; TCRdb stores in-frame clones only, minus some. The sample carries more than 200,000 clones, over 60% recorded once.

Source: CD4+ T cells sorted from blood, taken at week 4, from a patient treated with tofacitinib. This chain connects TRBV30 to TRBJ1-4; D is unclear. This receptor was obtained from a human donor with alopecia areata. In DNA, the CDR3 is TGTGCCTGGAGGCCGGGGTCCGCAACTAATGAAAAACTGTTTTTT. This sequence encodes CAWRPGSATNEKLFF.